The clone carrying this T cell receptor beta chain has a count of ten or more. Its matching antigen is unknown. The CDR3 consists of 14 residues. V was pared by 3 bases and J by 1 base, with 7 bases between. The data originate from a study of T-cell reconstitution after alpha-beta-depleted transplantation in children. Study outcomes and limitations: After transplant, at about two months, alpha-beta T cells were reportedly derived from several hundred expanded graft clones.

The TCRbeta library was prepared with unique molecular identifiers. TCRdb reanalysed the PCR reads using MiXCR and keeps one entry per CDR3 protein. The sample includes 200,000 to 250,000 distinct CDR3 sequences, 11% seen only once; the top ten take approximately 28%. The specimen comprised PBMCs, sampled before TCRalphabeta/CD19-depleted stem cell transplant. The rearrangement links TRBV12-3 or TRBV12-4 to TRBJ2-1; D is undetermined. The sequence derives from a child younger than two with acute myeloid leukemia, due to receive a stem cell transplant. Here the CDR3 DNA reads TGTGCCAGCAGTTTTCAGGAATCCTACAATGAGCAGTTCTTC. Amino acid sequence: CASSFQESYNEQFF.